A single sample is the source of the 13 T cell receptor beta chains below, sequenced in a study of CD4 and CD8 cells across lung adenocarcinoma regions. In TCRdb, the PCR reads were re-called with MiXCR into one record per CDR3 protein. The sample shows around 2,000 distinct CDR3 sequences, roughly 51% of them seen only once. The sample comprised CD4+ T cells from the center of a lung tumor. The receptors derive from a female donor with lung adenocarcinoma. The CD4 and CD8 labels of this study may be unreliable.

This CDR3 is CASSQDGFGADTQYF. CDR3 nucleotide sequence: TGCGCCAGCAGCCAAGACGGATTCGGGGCAGATACGCAGTATTTT. The chain recombines TRBV4-1 with TRBJ2-3; perhaps TRBD2 as D (5 bases). The CDR3 runs 15 residues. CDR1 and CDR2 (germline): MGHRA, YSYEKL. The V and J ends lost 0 bases and 4 bases respectively, with 11 bases between them.

This clonotype was recorded once. The chain joins TRBV6-1 to TRBJ2-1; 7 bases match TRBD1. V lost 6 bases, J lost 2 bases, and 4 bases stayed unmatched. Germline loops: CDR1 MNHNS, CDR2 SASEGT. This CDR3 is built from 14 residues. CDR3 residues: CASRRQGTYNEQFF. CDR3 DNA: TGTGCCAGCAGGAGACAGGGTACCTACAATGAGCAGTTCTTC.

The V call is TRBV6-1, the J call TRBJ1-5, with a weak D call TRBD1 (6 bases). In germline, CDR1 is MNHNS, CDR2 SASEGT. The ends were cut back, 7 bases at V and 3 bases at J, with 13 bases in the middle. The CDR3 has 14 amino acids. Here the CDR3 DNA reads TGTGCCAGCACCGACCAGGGGAACAATCAGCCCCAGCATTTT. Amino acids: CASTDQGNNQPQHF.

On this clonotype: A clone one base away is much larger, so this may be a read error. The rearrangement links TRBV6-1 to TRBJ2-1, with 7 bases fitting TRBD2. The J segment lost 10 bases and the V segment lost 2 bases, leaving 8 bases of the junction unmatched. The CDR3 totals 14 residues. Per germline, CDR1 MNHNS and CDR2 SASEGT. CDR3 amino acids: CASSEFSGPYEQFF. The DNA for the CDR3 is TGTGCCAGCAGTGAATTTAGCGGGCCTTACGAGCAGTTCTTC.

This clonotype appeared a single time. The rearrangement joins TRBV27 to TRBJ2-1, with a tentative D call TRBD2 (5 bases). CDR3 length: 13 amino acids. Trimming removed 6 bases at V and 8 bases at J, with 14 bases between. Looked up from germline, CDR1 is MNHEY and CDR2 is SMNVEV (reference sequence). The CDR3 spells CASSPFGGDEQFF. The CDR3 region has the DNA TGTGCCAGCAGCCCCTTTGGAGGCGATGAGCAGTTCTTC.

Only a few counts were recorded for this clonotype. The chain combines TRBV6-1 with TRBJ2-1; D is undetermined. V was cut by 5 bases and J by 8 bases, with 10 bases left in between. The CDR3 is 12 amino acids. Germline V gene lookup returns CDR1 MNHNS and CDR2 SASEGT. The CDR3 reads CASSQPFDEQFF. In nucleotides, the CDR3 is TGTGCCAGCAGTCAGCCCTTCGATGAGCAGTTCTTC.

This chain connects TRBV6-1 to TRBJ2-6, with D perhaps matching TRBD1 (6 bases). CDR1 is MNHNS and CDR2 is SASEGT in the germline V gene. V was trimmed by 6 bases and J by 2 bases, leaving 14 bases between them. This CDR3 region has 16 residues. As DNA, the CDR3 is TGTGCCAGCAGAAGTGGGCCAGGGGCTGGGGCCAACGTCCTGACTTTC. Amino acids: CASRSGPGAGANVLTF.

This clonotype ranks as large (0.1 to 1%). This chain connects TRBV6-1 to TRBJ2-1, with no clear D. This CDR3 contains 11 residues. CDR1 and CDR2 from the germline V gene are MNHNS and SASEGT. V was pared by 3 bases and J by 9 bases, with 6 bases between. The chain's CDR3 is CASSDHGEQFF. The DNA of the CDR3 is TGTGCCAGCAGTGATCATGGTGAGCAGTTCTTC.

V and J are TRBV10-1 and TRBJ2-1, with 7 bases that match TRBD2. This CDR3 spans 13 amino acids. CDR1 is WNHNN, CDR2 SYGVQD, per germline (reference sequence). J lost 0 bases, V lost 9 bases, and 2 bases had no gene match. This chain's CDR3 is CASGLDSYNEQFF. The CDR3 DNA reads as TGCGCCAGTGGACTAGACTCCTACAATGAGCAGTTCTTC.

The chain carries TRBV10-1 and TRBJ2-4; D perhaps matches TRBD2 (5 bases). This CDR3 has 16 amino acids. The V end was cut by 3 bases, the J end by 13 bases, with 25 bases between. Germline V lookup: CDR1 WNHNN, CDR2 SYGVQD (reference sequence). The DNA for the CDR3 is TGCGCCAGCAGTGAATCGGGGATCGGAGCCAAAAACACGCAGTACTTC. This codes for CASSESGIGAKNTQYF.

This clonotype is medium-sized. This chain uses TRBV6-1 with TRBJ2-1; 8 bases agree with TRBD2. V trimming: 9 bases; J trimming: 5 bases; junction bases outside the gene matches: 15. Germline V gene lookup returns CDR1 MNHNS and CDR2 SASEGT. This CDR3 is built from 16 residues. DNA for the CDR3: TGTGCCAGTAAAGCGGTCATGGCGGGAGGTCACAATGAGCAGTTCTTC. Its translation is CASKAVMAGGHNEQFF.

This clonotype was recorded a few times. The chain uses TRBV6-1 and TRBJ2-1; D possibly corresponds to TRBD2 (6 bases). Germline values: CDR1 MNHNS, CDR2 SASEGT. The ends were cut back, 7 bases at V and 0 bases at J, with 10 bases in the middle. This CDR3 has 14 residues. This chain's CDR3 is CASNAGSSYNEQFF. DNA of the CDR3: TGTGCCAGCAATGCGGGGAGCTCCTACAATGAGCAGTTCTTC.

This clonotype was seen a handful of times. The chain links TRBV6-1 to TRBJ2-7; TRBD2 matches at 9 bases. Trimming removed 6 bases from V and 0 bases from J; junction bases left unmatched: 0. CDR1 and CDR2 from the germline V gene are MNHNS and SASEGT. This CDR3 region has 13 residues. The CDR3 DNA follows: TGTGCCAGCAGGCGGGGGGGCTCCTACGAGCAGTACTTC. Translation gives CASRRGGSYEQYF.